The clone carrying this TCR beta chain was detected only once. Its antigen is not identified. The primer mix had 60 Vbeta and 13 Jbeta primers. Profiled with immunoSEQ multiplex PCR; TCRdb holds only in-frame clones, not every one. The sample records some 150,000 clones, 79% being singletons. These data originate in a study of cytomegalovirus exposure and HLA in healthy donors. Study-level points and caveats: TCR association rates varied by HLA locus in a later analysis, with DRB1 highest and HLA-C lowest. On later analysis, the bulk of CMV-associated TCR beta chains appeared to be HLA-restricted.

Sequencing was carried out using PBMCs. The source of this sequence is a man between 45 and 60 years old in good health and CMV-seropositive.

CDR3 loop: CAISKTTGTDTQYF. In DNA, the CDR3 is TGTGCCATCAGTAAAACGACAGGCACAGATACGCAGTATTTT. This chain uses TRBV10-3 with TRBJ2-3, with D possibly matching TRBD1 (5 bases). Trimming shortened V by 5 bases and J by 1 base, and 10 bases separated the two germline ends. In germline, CDR1 is ENHRY, CDR2 SYGVKD. The CDR3 extends over 14 amino acids.